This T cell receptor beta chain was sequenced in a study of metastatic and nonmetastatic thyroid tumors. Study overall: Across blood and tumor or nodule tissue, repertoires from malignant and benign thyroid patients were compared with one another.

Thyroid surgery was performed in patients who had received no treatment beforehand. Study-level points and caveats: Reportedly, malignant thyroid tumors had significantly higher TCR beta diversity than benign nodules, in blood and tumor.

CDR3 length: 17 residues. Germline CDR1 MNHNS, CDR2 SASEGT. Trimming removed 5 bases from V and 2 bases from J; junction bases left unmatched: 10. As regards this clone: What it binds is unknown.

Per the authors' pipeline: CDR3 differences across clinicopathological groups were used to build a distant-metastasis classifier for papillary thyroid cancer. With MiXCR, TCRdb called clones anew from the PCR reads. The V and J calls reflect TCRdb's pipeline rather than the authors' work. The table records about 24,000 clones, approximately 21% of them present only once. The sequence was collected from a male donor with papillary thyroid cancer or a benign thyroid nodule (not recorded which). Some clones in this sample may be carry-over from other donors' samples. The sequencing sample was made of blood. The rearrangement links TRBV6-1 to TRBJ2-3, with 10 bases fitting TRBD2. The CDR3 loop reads CASSQYRTSGTTDTQYF. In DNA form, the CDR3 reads TGTGCCAGCAGTCAATATCGGACTAGCGGAACCACAGATACGCAGTATTTT.